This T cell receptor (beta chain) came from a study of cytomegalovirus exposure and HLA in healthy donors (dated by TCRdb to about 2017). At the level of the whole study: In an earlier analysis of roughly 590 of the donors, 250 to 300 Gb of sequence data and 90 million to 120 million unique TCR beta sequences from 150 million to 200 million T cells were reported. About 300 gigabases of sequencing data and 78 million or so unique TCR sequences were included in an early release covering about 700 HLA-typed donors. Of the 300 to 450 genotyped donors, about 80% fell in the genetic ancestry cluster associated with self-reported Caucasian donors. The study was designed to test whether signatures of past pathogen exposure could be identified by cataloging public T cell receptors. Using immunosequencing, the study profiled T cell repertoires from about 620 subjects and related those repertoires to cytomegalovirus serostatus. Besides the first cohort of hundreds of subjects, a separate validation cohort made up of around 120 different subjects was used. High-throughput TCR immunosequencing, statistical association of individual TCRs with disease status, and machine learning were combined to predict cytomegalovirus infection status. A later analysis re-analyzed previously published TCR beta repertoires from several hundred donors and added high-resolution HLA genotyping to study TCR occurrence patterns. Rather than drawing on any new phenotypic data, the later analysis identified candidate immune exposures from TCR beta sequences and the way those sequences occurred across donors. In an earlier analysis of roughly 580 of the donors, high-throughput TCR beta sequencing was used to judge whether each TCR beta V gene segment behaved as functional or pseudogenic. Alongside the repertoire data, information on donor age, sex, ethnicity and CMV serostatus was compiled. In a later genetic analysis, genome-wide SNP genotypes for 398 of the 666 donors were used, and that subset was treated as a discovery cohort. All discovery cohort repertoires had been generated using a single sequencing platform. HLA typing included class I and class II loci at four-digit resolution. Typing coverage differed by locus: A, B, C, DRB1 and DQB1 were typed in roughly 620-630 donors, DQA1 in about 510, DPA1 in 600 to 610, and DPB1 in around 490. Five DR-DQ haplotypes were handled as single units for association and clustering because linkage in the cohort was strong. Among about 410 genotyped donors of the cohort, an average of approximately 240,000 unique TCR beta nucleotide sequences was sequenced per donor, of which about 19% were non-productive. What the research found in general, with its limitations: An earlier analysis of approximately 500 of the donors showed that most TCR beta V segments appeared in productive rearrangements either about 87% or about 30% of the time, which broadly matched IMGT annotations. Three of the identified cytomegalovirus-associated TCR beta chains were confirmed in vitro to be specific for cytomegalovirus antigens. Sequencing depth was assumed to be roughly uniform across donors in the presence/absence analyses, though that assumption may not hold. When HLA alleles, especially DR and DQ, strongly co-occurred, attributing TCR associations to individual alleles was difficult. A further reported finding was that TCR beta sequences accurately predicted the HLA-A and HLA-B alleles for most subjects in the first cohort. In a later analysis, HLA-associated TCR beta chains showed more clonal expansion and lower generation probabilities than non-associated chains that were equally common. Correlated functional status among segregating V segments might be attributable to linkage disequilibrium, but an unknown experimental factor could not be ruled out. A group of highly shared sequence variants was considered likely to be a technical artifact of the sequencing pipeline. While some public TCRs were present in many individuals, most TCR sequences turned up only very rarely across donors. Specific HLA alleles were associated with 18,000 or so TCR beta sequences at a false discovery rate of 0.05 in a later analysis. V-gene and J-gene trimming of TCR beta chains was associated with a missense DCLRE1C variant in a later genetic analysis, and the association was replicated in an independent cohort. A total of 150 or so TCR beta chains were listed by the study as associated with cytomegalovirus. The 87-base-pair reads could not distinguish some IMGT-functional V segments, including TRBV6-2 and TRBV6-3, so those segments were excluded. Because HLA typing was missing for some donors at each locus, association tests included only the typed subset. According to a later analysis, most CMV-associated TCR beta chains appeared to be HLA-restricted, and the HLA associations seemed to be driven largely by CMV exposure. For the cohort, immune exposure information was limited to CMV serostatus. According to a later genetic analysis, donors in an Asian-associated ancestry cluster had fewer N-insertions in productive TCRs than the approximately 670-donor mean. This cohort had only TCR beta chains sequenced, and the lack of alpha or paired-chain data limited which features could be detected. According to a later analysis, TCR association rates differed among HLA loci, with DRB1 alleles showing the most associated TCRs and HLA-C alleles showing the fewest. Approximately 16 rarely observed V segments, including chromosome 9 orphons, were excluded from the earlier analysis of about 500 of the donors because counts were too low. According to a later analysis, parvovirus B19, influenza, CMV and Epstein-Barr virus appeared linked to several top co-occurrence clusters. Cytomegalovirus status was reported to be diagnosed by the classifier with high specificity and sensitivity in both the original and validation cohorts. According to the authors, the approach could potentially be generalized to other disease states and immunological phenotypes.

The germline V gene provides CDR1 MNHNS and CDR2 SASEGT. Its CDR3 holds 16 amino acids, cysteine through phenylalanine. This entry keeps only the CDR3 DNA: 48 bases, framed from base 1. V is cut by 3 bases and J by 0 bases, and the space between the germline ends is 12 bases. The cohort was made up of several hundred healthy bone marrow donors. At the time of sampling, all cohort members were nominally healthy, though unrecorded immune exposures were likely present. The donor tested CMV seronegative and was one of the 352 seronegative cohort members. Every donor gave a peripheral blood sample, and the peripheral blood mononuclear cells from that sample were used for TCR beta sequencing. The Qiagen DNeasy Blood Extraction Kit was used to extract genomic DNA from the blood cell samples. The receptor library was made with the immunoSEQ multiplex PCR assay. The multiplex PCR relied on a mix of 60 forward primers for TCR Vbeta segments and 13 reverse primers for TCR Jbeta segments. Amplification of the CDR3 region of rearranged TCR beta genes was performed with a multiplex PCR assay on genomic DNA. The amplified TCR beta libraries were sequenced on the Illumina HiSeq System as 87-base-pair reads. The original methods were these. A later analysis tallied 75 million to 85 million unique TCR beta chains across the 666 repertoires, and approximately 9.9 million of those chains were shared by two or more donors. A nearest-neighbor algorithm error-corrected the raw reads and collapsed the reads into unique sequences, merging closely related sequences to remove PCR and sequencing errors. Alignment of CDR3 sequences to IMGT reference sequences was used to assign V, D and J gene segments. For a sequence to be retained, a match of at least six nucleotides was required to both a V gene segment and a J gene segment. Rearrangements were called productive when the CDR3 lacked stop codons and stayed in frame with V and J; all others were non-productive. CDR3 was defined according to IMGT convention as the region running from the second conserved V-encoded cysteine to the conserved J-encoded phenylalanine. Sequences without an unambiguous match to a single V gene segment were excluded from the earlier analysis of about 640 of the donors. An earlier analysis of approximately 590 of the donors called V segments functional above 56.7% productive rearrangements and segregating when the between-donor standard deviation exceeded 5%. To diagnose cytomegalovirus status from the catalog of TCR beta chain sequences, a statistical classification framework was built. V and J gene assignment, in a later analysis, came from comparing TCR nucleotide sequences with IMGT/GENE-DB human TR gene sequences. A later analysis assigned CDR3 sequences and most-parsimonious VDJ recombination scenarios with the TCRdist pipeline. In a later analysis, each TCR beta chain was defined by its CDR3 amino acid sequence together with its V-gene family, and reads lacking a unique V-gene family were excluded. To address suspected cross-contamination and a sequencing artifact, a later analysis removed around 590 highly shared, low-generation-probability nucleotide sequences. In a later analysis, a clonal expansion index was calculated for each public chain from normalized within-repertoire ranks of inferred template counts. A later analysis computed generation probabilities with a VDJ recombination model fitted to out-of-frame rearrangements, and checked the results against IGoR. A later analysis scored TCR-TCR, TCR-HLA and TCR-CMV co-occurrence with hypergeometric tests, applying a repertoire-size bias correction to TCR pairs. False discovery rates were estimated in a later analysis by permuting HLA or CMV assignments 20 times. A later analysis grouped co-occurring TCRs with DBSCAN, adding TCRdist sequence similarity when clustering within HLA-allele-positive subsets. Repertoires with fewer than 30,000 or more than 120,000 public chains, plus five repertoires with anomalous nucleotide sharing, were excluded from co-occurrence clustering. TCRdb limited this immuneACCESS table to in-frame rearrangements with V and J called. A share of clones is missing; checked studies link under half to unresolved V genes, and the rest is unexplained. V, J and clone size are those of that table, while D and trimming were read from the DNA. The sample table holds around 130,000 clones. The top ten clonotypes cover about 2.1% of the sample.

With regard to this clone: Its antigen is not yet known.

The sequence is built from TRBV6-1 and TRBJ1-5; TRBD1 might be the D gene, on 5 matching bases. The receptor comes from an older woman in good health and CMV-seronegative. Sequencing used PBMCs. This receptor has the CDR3 CASSDLRGISNQPQHF. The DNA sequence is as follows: TGTGCCAGCAGTGATTTACGGGGGATTAGCAATCAGCCCCAGCATTTT.